Sequencing of this TCR beta chain was carried out in a study of T cells in narcolepsy. TCRdb's copy holds only in-frame clones and misses some; the assay was immunoSEQ multiplex PCR. The sample holds around 31,000 clones; around 83% are singletons and the top ten take 2.6%. Between the trimmed V and J ends, which lost 0 bases and 5 bases, there was a span of 12 bases. The CDR3 has 14 residues. Germline V gene sequence: CDR1 SGHRS, CDR2 YFSETQ. The study, taken as a whole, reports: Reportedly, autoreactive clonotypes were serially detected in patients' blood but not controls'.

Details on this clone: The target antigen is unknown.

Material: CD45RA- memory CD4+ T cells from PBMCs. The receptor was isolated from a human donor with narcolepsy. The rearrangement joins TRBV5-1 to TRBJ2-7, with D tentatively TRBD1 (7 bases). CDR3 coding DNA: TGCGCCAGCAGCTTGGGCCAGGGGGGCAACGAGCAGTACTTC. Encoded protein: CASSLGQGGNEQYF.